This T cell receptor beta chain was recovered during a study of blood T cell repertoires in COVID-19. Study-wide background: Acute and convalescent COVID-19 specimens originated in the United States, Italy and Spain. Sample material is recorded as cDNA or gDNA derived from T cells, B-cell-depleted T cells, or PBMCs.

Under the authors' procedure: Nucleated cell counts were estimated from reference gene primer amplification. Assay used: immunoSEQ multiplex PCR; TCRdb lists only in-frame clones, some missing. That table furnishes V, J and clone size, whereas the DNA furnished D and trimming. The table shows approximately 240,000 clones, with 82% occurring only once. CDR1 SGHDT and CDR2 YYEEEE come from the germline V gene. Trimming stripped 1 base from V and 3 bases from J, with 5 bases between. There are 14 residues in the CDR3. Sequencing was done on a sample of peripheral blood. The chain has TRBV5-6 and TRBJ1-6, with D perhaps TRBD1 (5 bases). The source is a woman of 80 years or more with active or convalescent COVID-19. The CDR3 nucleotides are TGTGCCAGCAGCTTGCAGGGCTATAATTCACCCCTCCACTTT. The encoded protein is CASSLQGYNSPLHF. The whole variable domain, remainder taken from reference TRBV5-6 and TRBJ1-6, is DAGVTQSPTHLIKTRGQQVTLRCSPKSGHDTVSWYQQALGQGPQFIFQYYEEEERQRGNFPDRFSGHQFPNYSSELNVNALLLGDSALYLCASSLQGYNSPLHFGNGTRLTVT.